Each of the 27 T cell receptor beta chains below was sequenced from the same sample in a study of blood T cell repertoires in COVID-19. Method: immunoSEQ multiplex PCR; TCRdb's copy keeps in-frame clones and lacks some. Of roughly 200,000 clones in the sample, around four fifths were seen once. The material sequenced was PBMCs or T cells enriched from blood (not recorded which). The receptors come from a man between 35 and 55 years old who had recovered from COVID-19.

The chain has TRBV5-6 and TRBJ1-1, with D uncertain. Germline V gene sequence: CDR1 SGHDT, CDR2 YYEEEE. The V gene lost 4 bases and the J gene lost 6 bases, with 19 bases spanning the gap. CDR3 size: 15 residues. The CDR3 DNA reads TGTGCCAGCAGCCCAAACTACGGAGGGTCCCCTGAAGCTTTCTTT. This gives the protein CASSPNYGGSPEAFF.

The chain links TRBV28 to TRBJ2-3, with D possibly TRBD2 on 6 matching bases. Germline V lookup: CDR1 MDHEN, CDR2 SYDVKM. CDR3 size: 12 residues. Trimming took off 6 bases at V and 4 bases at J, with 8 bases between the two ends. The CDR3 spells CASRGGSDTQYF. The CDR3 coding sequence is TGTGCCAGCAGAGGAGGGTCAGATACGCAGTATTTT.

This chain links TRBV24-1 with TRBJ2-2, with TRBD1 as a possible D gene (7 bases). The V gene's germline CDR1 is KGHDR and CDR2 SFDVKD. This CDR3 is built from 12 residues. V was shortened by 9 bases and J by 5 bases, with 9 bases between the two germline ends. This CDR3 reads CATQGGTGELFF. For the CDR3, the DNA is TGTGCCACCCAGGGGGGAACCGGGGAGCTGTTTTTT.

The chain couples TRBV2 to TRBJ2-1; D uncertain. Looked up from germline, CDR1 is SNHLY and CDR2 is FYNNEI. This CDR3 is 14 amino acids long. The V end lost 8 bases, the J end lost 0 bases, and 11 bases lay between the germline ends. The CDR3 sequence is CASFDSRSYNEQFF. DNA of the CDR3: TGTGCCAGCTTCGACTCCCGCTCCTACAATGAGCAGTTCTTC.

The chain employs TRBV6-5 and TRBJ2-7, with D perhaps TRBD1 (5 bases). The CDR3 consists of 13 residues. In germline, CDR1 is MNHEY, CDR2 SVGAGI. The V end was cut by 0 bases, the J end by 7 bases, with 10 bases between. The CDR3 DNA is TGTGCCAGCAGTTACTCAAGGGGTGGAGAGCAGTACTTC. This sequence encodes CASSYSRGGEQYF.

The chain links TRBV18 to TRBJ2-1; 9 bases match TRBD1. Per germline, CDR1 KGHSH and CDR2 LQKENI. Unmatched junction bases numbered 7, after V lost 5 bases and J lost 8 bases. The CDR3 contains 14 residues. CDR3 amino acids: CASSLDRGSDEQFF. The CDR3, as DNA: TGTGCCAGCTCATTGGACAGGGGATCTGATGAGCAGTTCTTC. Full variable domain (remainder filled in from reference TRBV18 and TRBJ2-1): NAGVMQNPRHLVRRRGQEARLRCSPMKGHSHVYWYRQLPEEGLKFMVYLQKENIIDESGMPKERFSAEFPKEGPSILRIQQVVRGDSAAYFCASSLDRGSDEQFFGPGTRLTVL.

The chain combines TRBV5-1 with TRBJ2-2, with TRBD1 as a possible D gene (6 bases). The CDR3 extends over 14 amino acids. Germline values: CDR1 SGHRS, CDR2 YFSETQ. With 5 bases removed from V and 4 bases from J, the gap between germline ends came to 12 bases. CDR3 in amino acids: CASSRGQSTGELFF. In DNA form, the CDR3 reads TGCGCCAGCAGTCGCGGACAGTCCACCGGGGAGCTGTTTTTT.

The CDR3 bases are TGTGCCAGCAGCATTTACTACGGGTACAACGAAAAACTGTTTTTT. Translated, it gives CASSIYYGYNEKLFF. V and J are TRBV7-9 and TRBJ1-4, with D unclear. The CDR3 runs to 15 residues. Germline V gene sequence: CDR1 SEHNR, CDR2 FQNEAQ (reference sequence). Trimming removed 5 bases from V and 8 bases from J, with 18 bases in between.

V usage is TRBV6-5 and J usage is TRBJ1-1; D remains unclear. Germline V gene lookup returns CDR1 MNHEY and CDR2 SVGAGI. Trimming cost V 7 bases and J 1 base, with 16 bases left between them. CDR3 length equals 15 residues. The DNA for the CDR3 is TGTGCCAGCACGAGTTTGGTGGCGGGGAACACTGAAGCTTTCTTT. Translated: CASTSLVAGNTEAFF.

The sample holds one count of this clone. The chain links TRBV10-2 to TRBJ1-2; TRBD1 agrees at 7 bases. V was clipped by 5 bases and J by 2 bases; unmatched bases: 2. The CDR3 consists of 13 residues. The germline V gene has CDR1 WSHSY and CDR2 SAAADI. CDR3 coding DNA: TGCGCCAGCAGTCAGGGGGAAAACTATGGCTACACCTTC. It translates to CASSQGENYGYTF.

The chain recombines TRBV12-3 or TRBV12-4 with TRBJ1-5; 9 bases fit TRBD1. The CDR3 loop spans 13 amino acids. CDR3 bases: TGTGCTACTACCGGGACAGGGTATCAGCCCCAGCATTTT. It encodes CATTGTGYQPQHF.

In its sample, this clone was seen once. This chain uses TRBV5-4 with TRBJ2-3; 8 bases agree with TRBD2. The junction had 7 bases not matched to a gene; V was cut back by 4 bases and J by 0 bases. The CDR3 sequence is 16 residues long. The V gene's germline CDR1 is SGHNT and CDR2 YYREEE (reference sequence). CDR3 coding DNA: TGTGCCAGCAGCGGGATTACTAGCGGTAGCACAGATACGCAGTATTTT. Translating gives CASSGITSGSTDTQYF.

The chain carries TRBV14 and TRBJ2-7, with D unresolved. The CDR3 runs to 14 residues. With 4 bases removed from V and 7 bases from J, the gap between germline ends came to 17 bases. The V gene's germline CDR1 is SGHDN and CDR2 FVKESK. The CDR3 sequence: CASSRASDTWEQYF. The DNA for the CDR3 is TGTGCCAGCAGCCGGGCGTCCGATACTTGGGAGCAGTACTTC.

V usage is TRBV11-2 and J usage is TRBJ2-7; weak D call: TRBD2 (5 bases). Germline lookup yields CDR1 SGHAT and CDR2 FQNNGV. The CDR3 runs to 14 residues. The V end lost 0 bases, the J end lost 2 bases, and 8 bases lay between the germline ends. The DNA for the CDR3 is TGTGCCAGCAGCTTAGAACGGGGAACCTACGAGCAGTACTTC. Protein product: CASSLERGTYEQYF.

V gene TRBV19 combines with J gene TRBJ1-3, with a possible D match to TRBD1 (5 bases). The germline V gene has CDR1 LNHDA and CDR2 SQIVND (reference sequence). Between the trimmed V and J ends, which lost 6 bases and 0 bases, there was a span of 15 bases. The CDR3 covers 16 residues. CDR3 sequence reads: CASRGGPDPSGNTIYF. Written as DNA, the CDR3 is TGTGCCAGTAGGGGGGGACCGGACCCCTCTGGAAACACCATATATTTT.

CDR3 sequence: CASSIDRINQPQHF. CDR3 bases: TGTGCCAGTAGTATAGACAGGATCAATCAGCCCCAGCATTTT. V usage is TRBV19 and J usage is TRBJ1-5; no firm D call. The CDR3 length is 14 residues. With 0 bases removed from V and 3 bases from J, the gap between germline ends came to 6 bases. Per germline, CDR1 LNHDA and CDR2 SQIVND (reference sequence).

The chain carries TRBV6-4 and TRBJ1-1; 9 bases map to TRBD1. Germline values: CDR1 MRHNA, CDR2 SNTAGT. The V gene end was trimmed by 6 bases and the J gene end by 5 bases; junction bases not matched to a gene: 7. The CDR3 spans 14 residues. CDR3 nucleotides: TGTGCCAGCAGGAAGGACAGGGGCCCAACTGAAGCTTTCTTT. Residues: CASRKDRGPTEAFF.

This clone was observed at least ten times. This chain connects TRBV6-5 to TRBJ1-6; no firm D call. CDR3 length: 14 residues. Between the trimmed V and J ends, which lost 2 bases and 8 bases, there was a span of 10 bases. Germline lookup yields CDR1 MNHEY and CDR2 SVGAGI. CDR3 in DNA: TGTGCCAGCAGTTACAAGAGCCTTCATTCACCCCTCCACTTT. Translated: CASSYKSLHSPLHF.

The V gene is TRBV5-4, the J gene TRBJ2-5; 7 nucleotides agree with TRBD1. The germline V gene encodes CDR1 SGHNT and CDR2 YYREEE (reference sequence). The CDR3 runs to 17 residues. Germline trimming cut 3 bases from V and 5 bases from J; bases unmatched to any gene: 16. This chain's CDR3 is CASSYGSRQGQKETQYF. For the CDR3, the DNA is TGTGCCAGCAGCTATGGTTCCCGACAGGGACAGAAGGAGACCCAGTACTTC.

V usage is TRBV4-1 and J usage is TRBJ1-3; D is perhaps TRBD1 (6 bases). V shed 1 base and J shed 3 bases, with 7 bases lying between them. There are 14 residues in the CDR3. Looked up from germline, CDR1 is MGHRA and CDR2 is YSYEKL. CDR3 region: CASSQGQVGNTIYF. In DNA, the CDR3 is TGCGCCAGCAGCCAAGGACAGGTTGGAAACACCATATATTTT.

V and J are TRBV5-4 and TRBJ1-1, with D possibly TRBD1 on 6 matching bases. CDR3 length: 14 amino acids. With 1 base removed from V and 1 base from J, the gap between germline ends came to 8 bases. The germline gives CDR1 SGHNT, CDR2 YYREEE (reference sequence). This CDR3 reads CASSLQGQNTEAFF. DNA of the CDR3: TGTGCCAGCAGCTTGCAGGGGCAGAACACTGAAGCTTTCTTT.

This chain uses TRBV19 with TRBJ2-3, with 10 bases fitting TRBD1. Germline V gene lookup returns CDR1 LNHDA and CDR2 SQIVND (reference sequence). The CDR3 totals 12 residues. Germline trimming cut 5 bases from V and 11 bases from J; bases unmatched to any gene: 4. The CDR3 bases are TGTGCCAGTAGTTTTGGGACAGGGGTGCAGTATTTT. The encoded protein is CASSFGTGVQYF.

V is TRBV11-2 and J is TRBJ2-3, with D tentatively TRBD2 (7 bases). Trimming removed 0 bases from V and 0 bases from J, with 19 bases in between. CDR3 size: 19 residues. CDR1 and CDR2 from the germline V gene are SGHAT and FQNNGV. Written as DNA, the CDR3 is TGTGCCAGCAGCTTAGATACACAGGGTCTGCGGGGGAGCACAGATACGCAGTATTTT. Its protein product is CASSLDTQGLRGSTDTQYF.

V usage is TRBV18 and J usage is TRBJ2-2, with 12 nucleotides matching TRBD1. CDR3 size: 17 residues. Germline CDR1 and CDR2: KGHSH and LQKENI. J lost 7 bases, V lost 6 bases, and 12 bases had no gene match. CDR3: CASSSLRDRGRGGELFF. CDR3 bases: TGTGCCAGCTCTAGCCTCCGGGACAGGGGGCGAGGCGGGGAGCTGTTTTTT.

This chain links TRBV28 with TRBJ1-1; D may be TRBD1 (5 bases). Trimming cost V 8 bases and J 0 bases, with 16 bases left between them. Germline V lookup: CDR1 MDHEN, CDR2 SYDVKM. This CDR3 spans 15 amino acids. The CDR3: CASGALGVMNTEAFF. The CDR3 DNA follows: TGTGCCAGCGGGGCGTTAGGTGTGATGAACACTGAAGCTTTCTTT.

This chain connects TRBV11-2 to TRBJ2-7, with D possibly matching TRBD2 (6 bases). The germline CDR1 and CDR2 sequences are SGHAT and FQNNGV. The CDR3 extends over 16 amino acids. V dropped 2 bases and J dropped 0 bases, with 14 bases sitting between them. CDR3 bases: TGTGCCAGCAGCTTAAGTTACGGGAGCGACTCCTACGAGCAGTACTTC. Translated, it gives CASSLSYGSDSYEQYF.

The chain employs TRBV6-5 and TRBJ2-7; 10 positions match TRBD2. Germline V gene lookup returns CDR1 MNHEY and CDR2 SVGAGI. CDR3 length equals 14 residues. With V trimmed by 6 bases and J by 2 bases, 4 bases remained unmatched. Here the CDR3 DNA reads TGTGCCAGCAGCCGGACTAGCGGTCCCTACGAGCAGTACTTC. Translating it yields CASSRTSGPYEQYF.